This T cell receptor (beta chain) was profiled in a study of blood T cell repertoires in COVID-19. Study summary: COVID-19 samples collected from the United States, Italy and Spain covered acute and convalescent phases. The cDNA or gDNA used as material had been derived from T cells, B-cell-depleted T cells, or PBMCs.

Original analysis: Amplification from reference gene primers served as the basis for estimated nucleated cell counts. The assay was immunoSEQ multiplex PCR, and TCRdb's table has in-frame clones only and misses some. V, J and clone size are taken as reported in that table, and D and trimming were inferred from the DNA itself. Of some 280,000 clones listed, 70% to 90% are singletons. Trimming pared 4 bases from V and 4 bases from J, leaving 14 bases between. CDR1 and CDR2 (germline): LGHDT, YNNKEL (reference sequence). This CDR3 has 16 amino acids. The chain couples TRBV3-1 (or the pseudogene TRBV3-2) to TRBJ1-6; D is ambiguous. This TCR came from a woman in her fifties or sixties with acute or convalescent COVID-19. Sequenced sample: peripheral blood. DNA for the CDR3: TGTGCCAGCAGCCCCTGGGCTTCGGATTATAATTCACCCCTCCACTTT. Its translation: CASSPWASDYNSPLHF.